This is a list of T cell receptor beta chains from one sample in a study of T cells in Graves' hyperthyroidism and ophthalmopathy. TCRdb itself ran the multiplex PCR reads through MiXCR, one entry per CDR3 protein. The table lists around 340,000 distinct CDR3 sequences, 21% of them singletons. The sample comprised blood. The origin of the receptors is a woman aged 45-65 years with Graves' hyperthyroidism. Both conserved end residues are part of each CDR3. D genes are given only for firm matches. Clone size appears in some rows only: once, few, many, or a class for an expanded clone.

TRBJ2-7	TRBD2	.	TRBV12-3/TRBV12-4	CASSFIASGEQYF	TGTGCCAGCAGTTTTATAGCTAGCGGGGAGCAGTACTTC
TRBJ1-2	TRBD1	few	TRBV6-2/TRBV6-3	CASSGTVTYGYTF	TGTGCCAGCAGTGGGACAGTCACATATGGCTACACCTTC
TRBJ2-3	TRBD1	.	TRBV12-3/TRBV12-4	CASSLGIRGQRTDTQYF	TGTGCCAGCAGTTTAGGGATCAGGGGGCAACGCACAGATACGCAGTATTTT
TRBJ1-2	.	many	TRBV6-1	CASRESGQGYGYTF	TGTGCCAGCAGGGAGAGTGGGCAGGGATATGGCTACACCTTC
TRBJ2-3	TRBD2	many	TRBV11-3	CASSLDPSGRAGDTQYF	TGTGCCAGCAGCTTAGATCCTAGCGGGAGGGCCGGCGATACGCAGTATTTT
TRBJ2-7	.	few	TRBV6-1	CASSTAPGYEQYF	TGTGCCAGCAGTACGGCGCCAGGTTACGAGCAGTACTTC
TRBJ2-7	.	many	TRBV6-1	CASSPWTSTYEQYF	TGTGCCAGCAGTCCTTGGACAAGCACCTACGAGCAGTACTTC
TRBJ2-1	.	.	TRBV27	CASSLSRAVDEQFF	TGTGCCAGCAGTTTATCGCGAGCGGTAGATGAGCAGTTCTTC
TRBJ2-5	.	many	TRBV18	CASSPGVGETQYF	TGTGCCAGCAGCCCGGGGGTGGGGGAGACCCAGTACTTC
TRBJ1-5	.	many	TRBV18	CASSPRDPLSDQPQHF	TGTGCCAGCTCACCCCGGGACCCCCTTTCCGATCAGCCCCAGCATTTT
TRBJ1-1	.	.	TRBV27	CASRTLGGYTEAFF	TGTGCCAGCAGGACCTTGGGGGGCTATACTGAAGCTTTCTTT
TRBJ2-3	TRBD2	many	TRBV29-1	CSVKFVIAGEALSTDTQYF	TGCAGCGTTAAGTTCGTAATTGCGGGAGAAGCCTTAAGCACAGATACGCAGTATTTT
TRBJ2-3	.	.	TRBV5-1	CASSFLGQASTDTQYF	TGCGCCAGCAGCTTTTTGGGGCAGGCTAGCACAGATACGCAGTATTTT
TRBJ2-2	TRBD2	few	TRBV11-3	CASSESGGQVTGELFF	TGTGCCAGCAGCGAAAGCGGGGGACAAGTAACCGGGGAGCTGTTTTTT
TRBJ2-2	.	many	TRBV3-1	CASRLGAGELFF	TGTGCCAGCAGGCTAGGTGCCGGGGAGCTGTTTTTT
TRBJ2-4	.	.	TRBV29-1	CSVLLLSKNIQYF	TGCAGCGTGTTACTCCTATCCAAAAACATTCAGTACTTC
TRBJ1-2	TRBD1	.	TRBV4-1	CASSQVRDRANYGYTF	TGCGCCAGCAGCCAAGTAAGAGACAGGGCTAACTATGGCTACACCTTC
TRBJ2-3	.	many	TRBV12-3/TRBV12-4	CASRSTAGTDTQYF	TGTGCCAGCAGATCGACAGCAGGCACAGATACGCAGTATTTT
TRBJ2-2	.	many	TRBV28	CASSSPSGWTGELFF	TGTGCCAGCAGTTCTCCTTCAGGATGGACCGGGGAGCTGTTTTTT
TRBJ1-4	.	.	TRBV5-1	CASSFGGNNEKLFF	TGCGCCAGCAGCTTCGGGGGGAATAATGAAAAACTGTTTTTT
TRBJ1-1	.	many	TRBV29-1	CSVEEGVWTEAFF	TGCAGCGTTGAGGAGGGTGTCTGGACTGAAGCTTTCTTT
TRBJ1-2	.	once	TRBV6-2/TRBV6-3	CASSPPRGYQLYGYTF	TGTGCCAGCAGCCCGCCCCGGGGGTACCAACTCTATGGCTACACCTTC
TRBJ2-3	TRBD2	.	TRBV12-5	CASGLGTSVTADTQYF	TGTGCTAGTGGTTTGGGGACTAGCGTCACAGCAGATACGCAGTATTTT
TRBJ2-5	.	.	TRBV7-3	CASSPRRGYNETQYF	TGTGCCAGCAGCCCGAGAAGGGGCTATAATGAGACCCAGTACTTC
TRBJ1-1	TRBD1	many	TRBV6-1	CASSSRTGGDTEAFF	TGTGCCAGCAGTTCCAGGACAGGGGGGGACACTGAAGCTTTCTTT
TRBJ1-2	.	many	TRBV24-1	CATSESDYGYTF	TGTGCCACCAGTGAATCCGACTATGGCTACACCTTC
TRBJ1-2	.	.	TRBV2	CASTLTGYYGYTF	TGTGCCAGCACCCTGACAGGATACTATGGCTACACCTTC
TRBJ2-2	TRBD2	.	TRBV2	CASSDSLAGARSGELFF	TGTGCCAGCAGTGACTCCCTAGCGGGAGCTCGGAGCGGGGAGCTGTTTTTT
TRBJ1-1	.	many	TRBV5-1	CASSFTGMGTEAFF	TGCGCCAGCAGCTTCACAGGAATGGGAACTGAAGCTTTCTTT
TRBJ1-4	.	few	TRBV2	CATRRGNEKLFF	TGTGCCACCAGGCGGGGTAATGAAAAACTGTTTTTT
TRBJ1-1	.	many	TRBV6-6	CASSYAGRNTEAFF	TGTGCCAGCAGTTACGCAGGGAGGAACACTGAAGCTTTCTTT
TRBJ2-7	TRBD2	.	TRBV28	CASRETSGTYDQYF	TGTGCCAGCAGGGAGACTAGCGGGACATACGATCAGTACTTC
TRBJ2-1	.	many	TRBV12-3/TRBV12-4	CASRSQGGAGSYNEQFF	TGTGCCAGCAGGTCGCAGGGTGGGGCCGGCTCCTACAATGAGCAGTTCTTC
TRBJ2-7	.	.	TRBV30	CAWSVLGPGEQYF	TGTGCCTGGAGTGTACTAGGACCAGGGGAGCAGTACTTC
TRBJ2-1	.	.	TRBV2	CASSEVMGSVYNEQFF	TGTGCCAGCAGTGAAGTAATGGGGTCGGTCTACAATGAGCAGTTCTTC
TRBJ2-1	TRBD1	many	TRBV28	CASSPLQGYEQTNEQFF	TGTGCCAGCAGTCCACTACAGGGGTACGAACAAACCAATGAGCAGTTCTTC
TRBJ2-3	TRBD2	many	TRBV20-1	CRVAGGGDTQYF	TGCAGAGTAGCGGGGGGGGGAGATACGCAGTATTTT
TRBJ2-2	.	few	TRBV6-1	CASSSARGIRDPGELFF	TGTGCCAGCAGTTCCGCTCGGGGGATCCGGGATCCCGGGGAGCTGTTTTTT
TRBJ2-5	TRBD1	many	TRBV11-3	CASSQTGLMETQYF	TGTGCCAGCAGCCAGACAGGGTTAATGGAGACCCAGTACTTC
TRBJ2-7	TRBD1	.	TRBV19	CASSKSPGQGKGEQYF	TGTGCCAGTAGTAAGTCTCCGGGACAGGGGAAAGGCGAGCAGTACTTC
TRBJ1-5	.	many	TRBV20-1	CSARDSQRGGNQPQHF	TGCAGTGCTAGAGATAGCCAGCGAGGTGGCAATCAGCCCCAGCATTTT
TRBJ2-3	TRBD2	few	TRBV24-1	CATSGARSGGADTQYF	TGTGCCACCAGTGGGGCCCGGAGCGGGGGGGCAGATACGCAGTATTTT
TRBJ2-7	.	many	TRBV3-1	CASSPDSASYEQYF	TGTGCCAGCAGCCCCGACAGCGCGTCCTACGAGCAGTACTTC
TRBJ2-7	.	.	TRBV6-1	CANRRGYEQYF	TGTGCCAACAGAAGGGGCTACGAGCAGTACTTC
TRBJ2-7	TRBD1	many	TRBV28	CASSLTGTGTYEQYF	TGTGCCAGCAGTTTAACGGGGACAGGCACCTACGAGCAGTACTTC
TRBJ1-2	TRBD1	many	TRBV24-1	CATSAGTASHYGYTF	TGTGCCACCAGTGCGGGGACAGCCTCCCACTATGGCTACACCTTC
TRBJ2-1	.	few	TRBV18	CASSPPSGGHNEQFF	TGTGCCAGCTCACCGCCCTCGGGGGGCCACAATGAGCAGTTCTTC
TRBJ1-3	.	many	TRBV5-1	CASSLTGLSGNTIYF	TGCGCCAGCAGCTTGACAGGCCTCTCTGGAAACACCATATATTTT
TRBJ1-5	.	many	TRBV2	CASSEGHRNQPQHF	TGTGCCAGCAGTGAGGGGCATCGCAATCAGCCCCAGCATTTT
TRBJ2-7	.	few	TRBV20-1	CSGGRGFYEQYF	TGCAGCGGCGGCAGGGGCTTTTACGAGCAGTACTTC
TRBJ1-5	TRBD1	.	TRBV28	CASSAERGQSQPQHF	TGTGCCAGCAGTGCCGAAAGGGGGCAAAGTCAGCCCCAGCATTTT
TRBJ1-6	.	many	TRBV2	CASSLRGNNSPLHF	TGTGCCAGCAGTCTCCGGGGAAATAATTCACCCCTCCACTTT
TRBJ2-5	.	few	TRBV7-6	CASSKRAPQGSETQYF	TGTGCCAGCAGCAAACGGGCGCCCCAGGGGTCAGAGACCCAGTACTTC